This T cell receptor beta chain came from a study of T cells expressing NK-cell markers. Overall study: Most of the eight sequenced donors were classified as HCMV-seropositive, and one was classified as seronegative. Study-wide points: Top CD8+ clonotypes included the dominant CD3+CD56+NKG2C+ clonotypes in six donors.

CDR3 length: 12 residues. Germline V gene data show CDR1 as MGHRA and CDR2 as YSYEKL. Synthesis of TCR beta cDNA relied on 5'RACE template switching carrying UMIs. TCRdb reprocessed the 5' RACE reads, keeping one entry per CDR3 protein, no DNA. In all, the sample yields over 150,000 distinct CDR3 sequences. Turning to this clonotype: Its antigen is currently unknown.

The sequence derives from a woman between 50 and 59 years old in good health. The V and J genes are TRBV4-1 and TRBJ2-3. The sequencing sample was made of blood T cells: a sorted CD56 or NKG2C T cell subset, CD4+ or CD8+ T cells, or bulk PBMC T cells (not recorded which). The CDR3: CASSQGVDTQYF.